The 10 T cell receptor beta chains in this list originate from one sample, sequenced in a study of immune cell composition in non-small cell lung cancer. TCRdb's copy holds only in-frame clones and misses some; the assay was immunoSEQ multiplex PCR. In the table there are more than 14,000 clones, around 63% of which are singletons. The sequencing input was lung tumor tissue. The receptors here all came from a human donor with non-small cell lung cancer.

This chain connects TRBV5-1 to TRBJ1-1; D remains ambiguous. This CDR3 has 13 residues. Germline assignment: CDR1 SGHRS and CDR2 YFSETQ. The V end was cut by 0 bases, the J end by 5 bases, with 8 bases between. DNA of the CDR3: TGCGCCAGCAGCTTGGTAACAGAAACTGAAGCTTTCTTT. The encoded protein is CASSLVTETEAFF.

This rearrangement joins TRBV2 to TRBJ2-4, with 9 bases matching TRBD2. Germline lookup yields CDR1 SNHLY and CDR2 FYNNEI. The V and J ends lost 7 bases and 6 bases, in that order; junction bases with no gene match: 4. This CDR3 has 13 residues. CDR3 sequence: CASIRLAANIQYF. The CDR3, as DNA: TGTGCCAGCATACGACTAGCGGCAAACATTCAGTACTTC.

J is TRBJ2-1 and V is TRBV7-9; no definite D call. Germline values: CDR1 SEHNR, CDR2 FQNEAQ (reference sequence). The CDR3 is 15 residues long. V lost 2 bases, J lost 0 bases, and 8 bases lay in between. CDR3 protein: CASSLSTGSYNEQFF. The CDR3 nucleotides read TGTGCCAGCAGCTTATCTACGGGCTCCTACAATGAGCAGTTCTTC.

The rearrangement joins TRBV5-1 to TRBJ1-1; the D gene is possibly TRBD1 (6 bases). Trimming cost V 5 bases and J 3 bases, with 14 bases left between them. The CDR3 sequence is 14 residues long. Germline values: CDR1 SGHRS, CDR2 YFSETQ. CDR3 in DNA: TGCGCCAGCAGGCGGGGGCAGGGCCACACTGAAGCTTTCTTT. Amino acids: CASRRGQGHTEAFF.

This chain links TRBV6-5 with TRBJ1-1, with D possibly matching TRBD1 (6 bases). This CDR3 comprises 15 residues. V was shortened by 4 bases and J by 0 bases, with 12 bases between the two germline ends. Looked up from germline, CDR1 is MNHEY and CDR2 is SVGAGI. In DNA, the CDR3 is TGTGCCAGCAGTTGGCTGGACAGCATGAACACTGAAGCTTTCTTT. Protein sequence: CASSWLDSMNTEAFF.

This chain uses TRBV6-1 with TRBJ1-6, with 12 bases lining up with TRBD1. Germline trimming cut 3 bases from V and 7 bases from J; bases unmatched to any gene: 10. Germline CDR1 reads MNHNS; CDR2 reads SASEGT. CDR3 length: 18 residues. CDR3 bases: TGTGCCAGCAGTGATCCGGGACAGGGGGCGCGTCTAAATTCACCCCTCCACTTT. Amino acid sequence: CASSDPGQGARLNSPLHF.

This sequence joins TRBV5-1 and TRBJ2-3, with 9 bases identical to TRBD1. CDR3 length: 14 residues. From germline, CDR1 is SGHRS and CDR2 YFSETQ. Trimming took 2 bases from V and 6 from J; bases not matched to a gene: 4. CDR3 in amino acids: CASSLQGAGDTQYF. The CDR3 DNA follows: TGCGCCAGCAGCTTACAGGGGGCGGGCGATACGCAGTATTTT.

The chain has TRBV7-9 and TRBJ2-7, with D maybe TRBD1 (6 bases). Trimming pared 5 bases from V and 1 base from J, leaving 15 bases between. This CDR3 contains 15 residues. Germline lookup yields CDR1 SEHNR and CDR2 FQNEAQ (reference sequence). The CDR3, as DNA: TGTGCCAGCAGCACAGGGTATAGTATTTCCTACGAGCAGTACTTC. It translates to CASSTGYSISYEQYF.

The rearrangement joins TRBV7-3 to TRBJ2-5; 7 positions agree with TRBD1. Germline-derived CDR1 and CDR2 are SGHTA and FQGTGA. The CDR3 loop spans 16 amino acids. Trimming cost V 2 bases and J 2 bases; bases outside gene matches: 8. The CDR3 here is CASSLGLGRGQETQYF. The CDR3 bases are TGTGCCAGCAGCTTAGGTCTCGGCAGGGGGCAAGAGACCCAGTACTTC.

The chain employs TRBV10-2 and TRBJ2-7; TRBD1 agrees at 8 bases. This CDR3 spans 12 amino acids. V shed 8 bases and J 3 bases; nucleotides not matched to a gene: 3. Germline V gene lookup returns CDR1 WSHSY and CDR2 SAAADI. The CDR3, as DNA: TGCGCCAGCCGGACAGGGAACTACGAGCAGTACTTC. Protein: CASRTGNYEQYF.